Listed below are T cell receptor beta chains from one sample, sequenced in a study of cytomegalovirus exposure and HLA in healthy donors. Profiling relied on immunoSEQ multiplex PCR, and the TCRdb table lists in-frame clones only, not all of them. The sample lists about 100,000 clones; over 60% were seen once. Sequencing was done on a sample of PBMCs. These receptors were taken from a male donor in good health and CMV-seronegative. Each CDR3 is given with its conserved first and last residue. The D gene is left open where the match is weak. Clone size is shown for a subset of rows, as once, few, many or a class of expanded clone.

J	V	size	D	length	CDR3	DNA
TRBJ2-7	TRBV27	-	TRBD2	19	CASSSNRLAGGRVFYEQYF	TGTGCCAGCAGTTCTAACCGGCTAGCGGGAGGTAGGGTTTTCTACGAGCAGTACTTC
TRBJ2-5	TRBV5-4	few	-	15	CASSLGWSGQETQYF	TGTGCCAGCAGCTTGGGTTGGTCGGGGCAAGAGACCCAGTACTTC
TRBJ1-1	TRBV5-5	-	-	16	CASSLVAGELNTEAFF	TGTGCCAGCAGCTTGGTAGCTGGGGAGCTGAACACTGAAGCTTTCTTT
TRBJ2-3	TRBV5-4	-	TRBD2	20	CASRTNMGGGPLSSTDTQYF	TGTGCCAGCAGGACAAACATGGGGGGAGGGCCTCTCTCTAGCACAGATACGCAGTATTTT
TRBJ2-7	TRBV27	-	TRBD1	14	CASRGGQGPYEQYF	TGTGCCAGCAGGGGAGGACAGGGCCCCTACGAGCAGTACTTC
TRBJ2-1	TRBV6-1	-	TRBD2	15	CASSPAGEAYNEQFF	TGTGCCAGCAGTCCAGCGGGAGAAGCCTACAATGAGCAGTTCTTC
TRBJ2-7	TRBV7-8	few	TRBD1	16	CASSLGQGASSYEQYF	TGTGCCAGCAGCTTAGGACAGGGGGCCTCTTCCTACGAGCAGTACTTC
TRBJ1-1	TRBV27	-	-	14	CASSLSWRNTEAFF	TGTGCCAGCAGTTTATCTTGGAGGAACACTGAAGCTTTCTTT
TRBJ2-4	TRBV6-1	-	-	18	CASSELGPGWGSENIQYF	TGTGCCAGCAGTGAATTGGGGCCAGGGTGGGGTTCTGAAAACATTCAGTACTTC
TRBJ2-2	TRBV9	-	TRBD1	14	CASSPIQGSGELFF	TGTGCCAGCAGCCCCATACAGGGGTCCGGGGAGCTGTTTTTT
TRBJ2-4	TRBV4-2	-	TRBD1	16	CASSQGDRGHGNIQYF	TGTGCCAGCAGCCAAGGGGACAGGGGGCACGGAAACATTCAGTACTTC
TRBJ1-1	TRBV28	-	-	13	CASSLTGGTEAFF	TGTGCCAGCAGTTTAACGGGAGGCACTGAAGCTTTCTTT
TRBJ1-2	TRBV5-6	-	TRBD1	15	CASSGPQGAQWGYTF	TGTGCCAGCAGCGGCCCACAGGGGGCACAGTGGGGCTACACCTTC
TRBJ2-7	TRBV27	-	TRBD2	14	CASSSSGITGVQYF	TGTGCCAGCAGTTCTAGCGGGATAACGGGTGTGCAGTACTTC
TRBJ2-3	TRBV7-2	-	-	13	CASSLQGTDTQYF	TGTGCCAGCAGCTTACAGGGAACAGATACGCAGTATTTT
TRBJ2-1	TRBV11-2	-	-	19	CASSLGSPRQGGKVNEQFF	TGTGCCAGCAGCTTAGGTTCACCTCGACAGGGAGGAAAGGTCAATGAGCAGTTCTTC
TRBJ2-1	TRBV29-1	once	-	11	CSAPGVNEQFF	TGCAGCGCCCCAGGGGTCAATGAGCAGTTCTTC
TRBJ2-7	TRBV5-5	-	TRBD2	15	CASSLPSGSSYEQYF	TGTGCCAGCAGCTTGCCTAGCGGGAGTTCCTACGAGCAGTACTTC
TRBJ1-5	TRBV7-9	-	TRBD1	18	CASSLADKTGGLNQPQHF	TGTGCCAGCAGCTTAGCGGACAAGACAGGGGGCCTCAATCAGCCCCAGCATTTT
TRBJ2-2	TRBV10-2	-	-	14	CASSGGRTTGELFF	TGCGCCAGCAGTGGGGGCAGAACCACCGGGGAGCTGTTTTTT
TRBJ1-5	TRBV28	-	-	16	CASSTRSLQGGQPQHF	TGTGCCAGCAGCACGAGGTCGCTACAGGGTGGTCAGCCCCAGCATTTT
TRBJ2-7	TRBV10-2	once	-	13	CASRAPSMLEQYF	TGCGCCAGCAGAGCCCCGTCCATGTTGGAGCAGTACTTC
TRBJ2-2	TRBV19	few	TRBD2	15	CASNTGTSHNNGLFF	TGTGCCAGTAATACCGGGACTAGTCATAATAATGGGCTGTTTTTT
TRBJ1-1	TRBV28	-	-	13	CASSPPRVTEAFF	TGTGCCAGCAGTCCGCCTCGGGTAACTGAAGCTTTCTTT
TRBJ2-5	TRBV18	-	-	13	CASSPGSDETQYF	TGTGCCAGCTCTCCAGGGAGCGATGAGACCCAGTACTTC
TRBJ2-7	TRBV5-4	-	-	17	CASSRNLGGGSSYEQYF	TGTGCCAGCAGCCGAAACCTTGGGGGCGGGAGCTCCTACGAGCAGTACTTC
TRBJ2-1	TRBV11-1	-	TRBD2	18	CARMFSGLAGIWSNEQFF	TGTGCCCGCATGTTTTCGGGACTAGCGGGAATTTGGAGCAATGAGCAGTTCTTC
TRBJ2-2	TRBV4-1	-	TRBD2	15	CASSQTSGNTGELFF	TGCGCCAGCAGCCAAACTAGCGGGAACACCGGGGAGCTGTTTTTT
TRBJ2-5	TRBV27	-	-	15	CASSGAGAPSETQYF	TGTGCCAGCAGTGGGGCAGGGGCTCCTTCAGAGACCCAGTACTTC
TRBJ2-1	TRBV14	-	TRBD2	23	CASSQDIRLAGVRGRGSYNEQFF	TGTGCCAGCAGCCAAGATATTCGACTAGCGGGAGTCCGGGGTCGGGGCTCCTACAATGAGCAGTTCTTC
TRBJ1-4	TRBV18	once	-	14	CASSPQGSNEKLFF	TGTGCCAGCTCACCCCAGGGGTCTAATGAAAAACTGTTTTTT
TRBJ2-7	TRBV5-1	-	-	14	CASSPTAAAYEQYF	TGCGCCAGCAGCCCGACGGCGGCGGCCTACGAGCAGTACTTC
TRBJ2-1	TRBV7-9	-	-	13	CASSLGPGDEQFF	TGTGCCAGCAGCTTAGGGCCGGGAGATGAGCAGTTCTTC